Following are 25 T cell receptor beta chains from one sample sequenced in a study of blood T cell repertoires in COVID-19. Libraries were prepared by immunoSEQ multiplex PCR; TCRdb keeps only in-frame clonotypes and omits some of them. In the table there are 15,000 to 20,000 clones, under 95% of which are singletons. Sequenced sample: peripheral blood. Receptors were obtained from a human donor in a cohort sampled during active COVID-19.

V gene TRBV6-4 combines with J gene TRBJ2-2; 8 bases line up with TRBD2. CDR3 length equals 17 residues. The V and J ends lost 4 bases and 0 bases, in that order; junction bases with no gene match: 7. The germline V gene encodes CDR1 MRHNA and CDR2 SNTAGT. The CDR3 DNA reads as TGTGCCAGCAGTGTTCGAGCGGGGGCCACGAACACCGGGGAGCTGTTTTTT. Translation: CASSVRAGATNTGELFF.

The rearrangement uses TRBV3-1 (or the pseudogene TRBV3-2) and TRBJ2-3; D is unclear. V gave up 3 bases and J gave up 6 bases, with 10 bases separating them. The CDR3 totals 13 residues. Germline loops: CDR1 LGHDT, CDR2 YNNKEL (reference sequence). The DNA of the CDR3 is TGTGCCAGCAGCCACGAAGTCGCGGATACGCAGTATTTT. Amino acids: CASSHEVADTQYF.

This CDR3 reads CASSPAGNYGYTF. In nucleotides, the CDR3 is TGTGCCAGCAGCCCCGCGGGGAACTATGGCTACACCTTC. V usage is TRBV28 and J usage is TRBJ1-2; D uncertain. Germline CDR1 is MDHEN and CDR2 is SYDVKM. The CDR3 spans 13 residues. V lost 6 bases and J lost 2, with 10 bases in between.

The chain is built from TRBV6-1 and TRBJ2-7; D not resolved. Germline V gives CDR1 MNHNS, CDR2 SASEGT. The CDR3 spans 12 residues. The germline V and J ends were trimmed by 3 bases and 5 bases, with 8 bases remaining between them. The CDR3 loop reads CASSDIVNEQYF. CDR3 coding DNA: TGTGCCAGCAGTGACATAGTCAACGAGCAGTACTTC.

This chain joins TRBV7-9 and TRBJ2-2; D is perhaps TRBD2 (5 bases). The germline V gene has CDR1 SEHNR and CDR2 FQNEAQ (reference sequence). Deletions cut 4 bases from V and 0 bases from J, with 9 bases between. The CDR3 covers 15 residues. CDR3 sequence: CASSSRSANTGELFF. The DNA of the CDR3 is TGTGCCAGCAGCTCCCGTAGCGCGAACACCGGGGAGCTGTTTTTT.

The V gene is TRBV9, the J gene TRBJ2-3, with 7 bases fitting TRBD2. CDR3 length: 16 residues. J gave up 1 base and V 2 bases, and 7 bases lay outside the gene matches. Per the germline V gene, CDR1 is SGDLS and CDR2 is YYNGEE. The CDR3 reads CASSVRLGGGTDTQYF. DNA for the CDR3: TGTGCCAGCAGCGTCAGGTTGGGGGGGGGCACAGATACGCAGTATTTT.

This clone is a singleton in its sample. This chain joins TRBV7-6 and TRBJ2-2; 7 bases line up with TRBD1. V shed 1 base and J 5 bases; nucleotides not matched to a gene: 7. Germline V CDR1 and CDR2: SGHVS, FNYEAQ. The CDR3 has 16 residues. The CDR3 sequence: CASSLVETGLTGELFF. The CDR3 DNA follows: TGTGCCAGCAGCTTAGTCGAGACAGGGTTAACCGGGGAGCTGTTTTTT.

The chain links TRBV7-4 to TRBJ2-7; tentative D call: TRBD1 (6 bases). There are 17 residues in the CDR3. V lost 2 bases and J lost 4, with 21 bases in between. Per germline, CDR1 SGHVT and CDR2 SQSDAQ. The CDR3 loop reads CASSLRQAIPSYYEQYF. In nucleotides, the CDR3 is TGTGCCAGCAGCTTAAGACAGGCGATACCTTCCTATTACGAGCAGTACTTC.

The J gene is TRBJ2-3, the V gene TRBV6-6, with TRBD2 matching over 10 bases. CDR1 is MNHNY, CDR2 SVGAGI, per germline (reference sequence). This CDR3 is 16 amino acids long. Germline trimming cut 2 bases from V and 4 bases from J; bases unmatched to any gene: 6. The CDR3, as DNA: TGTGCCAGCAGTTACCGAGGAGCGGGGGGGTCAGATACGCAGTATTTT. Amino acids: CASSYRGAGGSDTQYF.

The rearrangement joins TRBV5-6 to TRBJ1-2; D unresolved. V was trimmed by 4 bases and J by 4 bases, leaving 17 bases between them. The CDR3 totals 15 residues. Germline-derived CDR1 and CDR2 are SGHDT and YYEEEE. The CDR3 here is CASSPGRPNLYGYTF. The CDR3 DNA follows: TGTGCCAGCAGCCCCGGGAGGCCAAACCTCTATGGCTACACCTTC.

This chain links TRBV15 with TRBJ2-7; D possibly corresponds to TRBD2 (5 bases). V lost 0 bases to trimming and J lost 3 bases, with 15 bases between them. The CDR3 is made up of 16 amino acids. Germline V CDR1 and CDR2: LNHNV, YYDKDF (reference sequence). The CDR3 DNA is TGTGCCACCAGCAGAGATCCGGGGAAAAGTCTCTACGAGCAGTACTTC. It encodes CATSRDPGKSLYEQYF. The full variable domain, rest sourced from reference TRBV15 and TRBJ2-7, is DAMVIQNPRYQVTQFGKPVTLSCSQTLNHNVMYWYQQKSSQAPKLLFHYYDKDFNNEADTPDNFQSRRPNTSFCFLDIRSPGLGDTAMYLCATSRDPGKSLYEQYFGPGTRLTVT.

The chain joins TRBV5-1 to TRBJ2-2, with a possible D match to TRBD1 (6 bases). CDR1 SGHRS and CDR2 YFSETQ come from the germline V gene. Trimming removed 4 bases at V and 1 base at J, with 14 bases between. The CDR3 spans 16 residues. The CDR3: CASSPSGTRNTGELFF. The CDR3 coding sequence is TGCGCCAGCAGCCCTTCCGGGACAAGGAACACCGGGGAGCTGTTTTTT.

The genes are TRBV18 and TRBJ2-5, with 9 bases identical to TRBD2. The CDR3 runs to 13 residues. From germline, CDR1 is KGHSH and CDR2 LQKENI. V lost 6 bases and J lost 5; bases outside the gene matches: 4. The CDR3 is CASSSSGMETQYF. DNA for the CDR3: TGTGCCAGCTCTTCTAGCGGGATGGAGACCCAGTACTTC.

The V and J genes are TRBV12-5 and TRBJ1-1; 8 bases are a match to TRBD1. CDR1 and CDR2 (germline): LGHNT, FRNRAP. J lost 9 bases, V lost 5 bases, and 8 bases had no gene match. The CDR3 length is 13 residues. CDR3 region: CASGGTGPGQAFF. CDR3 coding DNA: TGTGCTAGTGGTGGGACAGGTCCGGGACAAGCTTTCTTT. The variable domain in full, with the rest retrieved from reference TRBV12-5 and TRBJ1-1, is DARVTQTPRHKVTEMGQEVTMRCQPILGHNTVFWYRQTMMQGLELLAYFRNRAPLDDSGMPKDRFSAEMPDATLATLKIQPSEPRDSAVYFCASGGTGPGQAFFGQGTRLTVV.

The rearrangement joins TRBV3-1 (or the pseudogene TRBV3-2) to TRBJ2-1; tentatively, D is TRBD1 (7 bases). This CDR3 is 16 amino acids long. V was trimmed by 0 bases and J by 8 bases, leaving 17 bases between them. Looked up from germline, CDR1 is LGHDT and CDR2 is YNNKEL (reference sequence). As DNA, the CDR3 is TGTGCCAGCAGCCAAGAAGGAGGGGGCGGTGACGATGAGCAGTTCTTC. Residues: CASSQEGGGGDDEQFF.

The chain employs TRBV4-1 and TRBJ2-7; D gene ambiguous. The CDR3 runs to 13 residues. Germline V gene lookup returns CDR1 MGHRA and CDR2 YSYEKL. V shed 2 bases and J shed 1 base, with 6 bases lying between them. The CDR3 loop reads CASSQMRSYEQYF. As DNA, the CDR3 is TGCGCCAGCAGCCAAATGAGGTCCTACGAGCAGTACTTC.

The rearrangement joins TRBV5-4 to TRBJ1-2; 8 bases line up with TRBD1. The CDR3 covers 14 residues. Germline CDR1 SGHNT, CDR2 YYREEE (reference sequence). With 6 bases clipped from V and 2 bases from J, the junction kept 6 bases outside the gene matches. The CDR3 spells CASTDRGGNYGYTF. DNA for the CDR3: TGTGCCAGCACCGACAGGGGAGGGAACTATGGCTACACCTTC.

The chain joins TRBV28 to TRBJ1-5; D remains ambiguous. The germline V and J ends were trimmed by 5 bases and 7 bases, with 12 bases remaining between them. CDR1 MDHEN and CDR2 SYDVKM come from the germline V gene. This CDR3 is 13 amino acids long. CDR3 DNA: TGTGCCAGCAGTGGGAGGAGGACCCAGCCCCAGCATTTT. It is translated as CASSGRRTQPQHF.

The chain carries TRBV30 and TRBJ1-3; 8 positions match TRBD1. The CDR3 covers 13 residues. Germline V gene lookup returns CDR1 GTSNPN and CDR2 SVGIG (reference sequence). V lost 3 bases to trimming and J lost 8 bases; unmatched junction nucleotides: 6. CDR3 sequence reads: CAWRIRGPDTIYF. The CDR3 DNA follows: TGTGCCTGGAGAATCAGGGGGCCGGACACCATATATTTT.

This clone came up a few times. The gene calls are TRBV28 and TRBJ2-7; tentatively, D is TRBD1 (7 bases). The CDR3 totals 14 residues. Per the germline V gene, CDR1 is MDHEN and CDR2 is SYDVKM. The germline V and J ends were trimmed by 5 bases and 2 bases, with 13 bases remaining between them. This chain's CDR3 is CASSAGQLPYEQYF. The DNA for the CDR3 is TGTGCCAGCAGTGCGGGACAGCTACCCTACGAGCAGTACTTC.

The CDR3 reads CASSLEDFMETQYF. The CDR3 DNA reads as TGTGCCAGCAGCTTAGAGGACTTCATGGAGACCCAGTACTTC. The chain couples TRBV5-6 to TRBJ2-5; weak D call: TRBD2 (5 bases). This CDR3 is 14 amino acids long. V lost 2 bases and J lost 5, with 13 bases in between. Germline lookup yields CDR1 SGHDT and CDR2 YYEEEE.

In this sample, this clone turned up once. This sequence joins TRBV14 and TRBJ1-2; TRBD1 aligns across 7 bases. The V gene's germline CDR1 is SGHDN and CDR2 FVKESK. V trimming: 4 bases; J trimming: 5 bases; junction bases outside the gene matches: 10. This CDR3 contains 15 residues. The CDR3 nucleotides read TGTGCCAGCAGCCCACGGACAGGTGGCCCGTATGGCTACACCTTC. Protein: CASSPRTGGPYGYTF.

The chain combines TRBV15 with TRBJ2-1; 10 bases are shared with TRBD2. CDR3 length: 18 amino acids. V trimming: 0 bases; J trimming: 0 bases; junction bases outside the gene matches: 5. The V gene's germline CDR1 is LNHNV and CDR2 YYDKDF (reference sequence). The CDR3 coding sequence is TGTGCCACCAGCAGAGATCGGGCTAGCGGGAGCTCCTACAATGAGCAGTTCTTC. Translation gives CATSRDRASGSSYNEQFF.

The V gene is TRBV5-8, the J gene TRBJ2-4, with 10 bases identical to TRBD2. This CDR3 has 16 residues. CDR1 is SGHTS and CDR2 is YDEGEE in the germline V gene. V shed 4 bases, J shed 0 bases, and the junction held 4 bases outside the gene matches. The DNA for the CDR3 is TGTGCCAGCAGCCCGCTAGCGGGAGTAGCCAAAAACATTCAGTACTTC. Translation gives CASSPLAGVAKNIQYF.

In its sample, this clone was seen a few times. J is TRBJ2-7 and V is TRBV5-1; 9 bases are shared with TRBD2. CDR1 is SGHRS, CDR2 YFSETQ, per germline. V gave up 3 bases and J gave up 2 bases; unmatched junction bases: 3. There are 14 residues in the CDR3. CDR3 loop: CASSSSGTTYEQYF. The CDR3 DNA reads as TGCGCCAGCAGCTCTAGCGGGACGACCTACGAGCAGTACTTC.